The 23 T cell receptor beta chains listed next were all sequenced from one sample in a study of early T cells in non-severe SARS-CoV-2 infection. MiXCR, applied by TCRdb to the 5' RACE reads, yields one record per CDR3 protein. The top ten clones hold roughly 15% of a sample with 65,000 to 85,000 distinct CDR3 sequences, about 9.1% of them seen once. The source was whole blood, collected at baseline. These receptors all stem from an adult who was a healthcare worker with PCR-confirmed SARS-CoV-2 infection or an uninfected control (not recorded which).

Comment on this clonotype: The junction and the germline gene differ at one end; a read error may be behind it. V is TRBV7-8 and J is TRBJ1-4; D call uncertain. There are 15 residues in the CDR3. Germline V gene data show CDR1 as SGHVS and CDR2 as FQNEAQ. DNA for the CDR3: TGTGCCAGCAGCTTAAGGGCACTCGCTAATGAAAGACTGTTTTTT. It codes for CASSLRALANERLFF. Based on the CDR3 plus reference TRBV7-8 and TRBJ1-4, the full variable domain is GAGVSQSPRYKVAKRGQDVALRCDPISGHVSLFWYQQALGQGPEFLTYFQNEAQLDKSGLPSDRFFAERPEGSVSTLKIQRTQQEDSAVYLCASSLRALANERLFFGSGTQLSVL.

This rearrangement joins TRBV6-4 to TRBJ2-3; no firm D call. V gave up 5 bases and J gave up 0 bases, with 12 bases separating them. The V gene's germline CDR1 is MRHNA and CDR2 SNTAGT. The CDR3 length is 15 residues. CDR3 sequence (DNA): TGTGCCAGCAGTAGTACTGGTGGTAGCACAGATACGCAGTATTTT. It specifies CASSSTGGSTDTQYF.

The V gene is TRBV11-2, the J gene TRBJ2-1, with unresolved D. Trimming cost V 6 bases and J 6 bases, with 15 bases left between them. Germline-derived CDR1 and CDR2 are SGHAT and FQNNGV. The CDR3 sequence is 14 residues long. As DNA, the CDR3 is TGTGCCAGCAGGGAGCCGAGAGTGGGCAATGAGCAGTTCTTC. Protein: CASREPRVGNEQFF.

J is TRBJ1-3 and V is TRBV13; D is possibly TRBD1 (5 bases). CDR1 is PRHDT, CDR2 FYEKMQ, per germline (reference sequence). The CDR3 is 15 amino acids. Trimming took 3 bases from V and 4 from J, leaving 13 bases between them. CDR3 DNA sequence: TGTGCCAGCAGCTTTACACCGACAGACGGAAACACCATATATTTT. This encodes CASSFTPTDGNTIYF. Together with reference TRBV13 and TRBJ1-3, the CDR3 gives the full variable domain: AAGVIQSPRHLIKEKRETATLKCYPIPRHDTVYWYQQGPGQDPQFLISFYEKMQSDKGSIPDRFSAQQFSDYHSELNMSSLELGDSALYFCASSFTPTDGNTIYFGEGSWLTVV.

The chain combines TRBV7-9 with TRBJ2-1, with a weak D call TRBD2 (6 bases). The germline V and J ends were trimmed by 4 bases and 2 bases, with 15 bases remaining between them. This CDR3 region has 16 residues. The germline gives CDR1 SEHNR, CDR2 FQNEAQ (reference sequence). The CDR3 DNA follows: TGTGCCAGCAGCTACTACTACGGGAGACCCTACAATGAGCAGTTCTTC. It yields the protein CASSYYYGRPYNEQFF.

This clonotype was seen a few times. This sequence joins TRBV5-1 and TRBJ2-7, with D uncertain. The germline V gene has CDR1 SGHRS and CDR2 YFSETQ. V was clipped by 0 bases and J by 2 bases, with 6 bases between them. This CDR3 is built from 13 residues. The CDR3 protein is CASSLGTPYEQYF. The CDR3 region has the DNA TGCGCCAGCAGCTTGGGGACCCCCTACGAGCAGTACTTC.

In its sample, this clonotype was seen a few times. The chain uses TRBV5-1 and TRBJ2-2; 8 bases agree with TRBD1. Germline CDR1 SGHRS, CDR2 YFSETQ. The CDR3 is 18 amino acids. Trimming took 0 bases from V and 4 from J; bases not matched to a gene: 11. The CDR3 reads CASSLVFRRQGPTGELFF. In DNA, the CDR3 is TGCGCCAGCAGCTTGGTTTTTAGGCGACAGGGGCCCACCGGGGAGCTGTTTTTT. Drawing the rest from reference TRBV5-1 and TRBJ2-2, the complete variable domain is KAGVTQTPRYLIKTRGQQVTLSCSPISGHRSVSWYQQTPGQGLQFLFEYFSETQRNKGNFPGRFSGRQFSNSRSEMNVSTLELGDSALYLCASSLVFRRQGPTGELFFGEGSRLTVL.

The chain links TRBV5-1 to TRBJ2-1; 8 nucleotides line up with TRBD2. V dropped 3 bases and J dropped 9; count of bases not matched to a gene: 5. This CDR3 spans 13 amino acids. Germline values: CDR1 SGHRS, CDR2 YFSETQ. The CDR3 protein is CASSWREDGEQFF. CDR3 sequence (DNA): TGCGCCAGCAGCTGGCGGGAGGATGGTGAGCAGTTCTTC.

Remarks on this clonotype: A much larger clone is a single base away; this may be a read error. The chain joins TRBV6-6 to TRBJ2-7, with D uncertain. CDR1 and CDR2 from the germline V gene are MNHNY and SVGAGI (reference sequence). This CDR3 comprises 11 residues. The CDR3 loop reads CASSYYAERYF. DNA of the CDR3: TGTGCCAGCAGTTACTACGCTGAGCGGTACTTC.

This clonotype was seen more than once but under ten times. J is TRBJ2-1 and V is TRBV6-2 or TRBV6-3, with 13 bases identical to TRBD2. This CDR3 is built from 19 residues. The germline CDR1 and CDR2 sequences are MNHEY and SVGEGT. V dropped 2 bases and J dropped 1; count of bases not matched to a gene: 8. CDR3 protein: CASSYILAGGPRSYNEQFF. In DNA form, the CDR3 reads TGTGCCAGCAGTTACATACTAGCGGGAGGGCCGCGGTCCTACAATGAGCAGTTCTTC.

V usage is TRBV28 and J usage is TRBJ2-5; unclear D gene. The CDR3 contains 15 residues. Germline values: CDR1 MDHEN, CDR2 SYDVKM. V lost 1 base to trimming and J lost 3 bases, with 12 bases between them. In DNA, the CDR3 is TGTGCCAGCAGTTTATACCTAGGCCGGAAAGAGACCCAGTACTTC. Protein: CASSLYLGRKETQYF.

This clonotype was observed many times. The chain recombines TRBV5-6 with TRBJ2-5, with D perhaps TRBD1 (5 bases). The CDR3 has 17 residues. Trimming removed 6 bases at V and 5 bases at J, with 26 bases between. Germline V CDR1 and CDR2: SGHDT, YYEEEE. CDR3 nucleotides: TGTGCCAGCAACGACGCCAACAGGTTTACTTACGGGGAGACCCAGTACTTC. It yields the protein CASNDANRFTYGETQYF.

The chain employs TRBV6-1 and TRBJ2-7; TRBD1 or TRBD2 may be the D gene (5 bases each). The CDR3 covers 16 residues. The V gene lost 3 bases and the J gene lost 3 bases, with 18 bases spanning the gap. Germline CDR1 and CDR2: MNHNS and SASEGT. Here the CDR3 reads CASSDHGRDDHYEQYF. The CDR3 DNA follows: TGTGCCAGCAGTGACCACGGCCGGGACGATCACTACGAGCAGTACTTC.

This clonotype was recorded a few times. The J gene is TRBJ1-1, the V gene TRBV29-1; D gene uncertain. The length of the CDR3 is 14 residues. Germline assignment: CDR1 SQVTM and CDR2 ANQGSEA. Trimming cost V 7 bases and J 1 base, with 16 bases left between them. The CDR3, as DNA: TGCAGCGCCTCGGCAGGAGTATGGAACACTGAAGCTTTCTTT. This translates into CSASAGVWNTEAFF.

At least ten counts were recorded for this clonotype. V is TRBV20-1 and J is TRBJ2-3; no reliable D call. Germline CDR1 DFQATT, CDR2 SNEGSKA (reference sequence). The ends were cut back, 3 bases at V and 3 bases at J, with 13 bases in the middle. There are 14 residues in the CDR3. CDR3 sequence reads: CSASPQVRTDTQYF. The CDR3 DNA follows: TGCAGTGCTAGTCCCCAGGTACGGACAGATACGCAGTATTTT.

This clonotype has ten or more counts. The junction differs from germline at one of its ends, possibly a read error. V gene TRBV7-2 combines with J gene TRBJ1-4; D gene unclear. The CDR3 totals 12 residues. The germline CDR1 and CDR2 sequences are SGHTA and FQGNSA. The CDR3 protein is CASSLTDEKLFF. For the CDR3, the DNA is TGTGCCAGCAGCTTAACTGATGAAAAACTGTTTTTT.

In this sample, this clonotype turned up a few times. The chain links TRBV2 to TRBJ2-7; D not certain. V lost 4 bases to trimming and J lost 4 bases, with 2 bases between them. This CDR3 has 10 residues. CDR1 and CDR2 from the germline V gene are SNHLY and FYNNEI. DNA for the CDR3: TGTGCCAGCAGTGTTTACGAGCAGTACTTC. It encodes CASSVYEQYF.

The V call is TRBV28, the J call TRBJ2-1; D may correspond to TRBD1 or TRBD2 (5 bases each). There are 16 residues in the CDR3. In germline, CDR1 is MDHEN, CDR2 SYDVKM. Trimming shortened V by 4 bases and J by 0 bases, and 13 bases separated the two germline ends. The CDR3 DNA reads as TGTGCCAGCAGTTCCGGGGCCCTGAGCTCCTACAATGAGCAGTTCTTC. Translation: CASSSGALSSYNEQFF.

The V call is TRBV20-1, the J call TRBJ2-4; maybe TRBD2 (5 bases). This CDR3 has 15 amino acids. Germline-derived CDR1 and CDR2 are DFQATT and SNEGSKA (reference sequence). V dropped 1 base and J dropped 2 bases, with 12 bases sitting between them. The CDR3 is CSARGLGESKNIQYF. CDR3 sequence (DNA): TGCAGTGCTAGAGGACTGGGAGAATCCAAAAACATTCAGTACTTC.

The rearrangement joins TRBV7-2 to TRBJ2-7; tentative D call: TRBD2 (6 bases). V was trimmed by 5 bases and J by 4 bases, leaving 18 bases between them. The germline gives CDR1 SGHTA, CDR2 FQGNSA. The CDR3 contains 15 residues. CDR3 DNA sequence: TGTGCCAGCAGCCGCCCGGGACTCTCATCTTACGAGCAGTACTTC. Translating it yields CASSRPGLSSYEQYF.

The V gene is TRBV28, the J gene TRBJ1-3; 8 positions match TRBD1. CDR3 length: 17 residues. Germline V gene lookup returns CDR1 MDHEN and CDR2 SYDVKM. Trimming took 3 bases from V and 4 from J; bases not matched to a gene: 11. The CDR3 DNA reads as TGTGCCAGCAGTTTCTCACCGGGACAGGCACAAGGAAACACCATATATTTT. Encoded protein: CASSFSPGQAQGNTIYF.

This clonotype was detected a few times. The chain carries TRBV24-1 and TRBJ2-2; D call uncertain. There are 16 residues in the CDR3. Trimming took 5 bases from V and 1 from J, leaving 13 bases between them. The germline V gene has CDR1 KGHDR and CDR2 SFDVKD. CDR3 DNA: TGTGCCACCAGTGGGACCCCCCCAAAGAACACCGGGGAGCTGTTTTTT. Protein: CATSGTPPKNTGELFF.

This chain uses TRBV3-1 with TRBJ1-1; possible D gene TRBD1, 6 bases. The germline V and J ends were trimmed by 2 bases and 2 bases, with 12 bases remaining between them. Germline V CDR1 and CDR2: LGHDT, YNNKEL (reference sequence). The CDR3 totals 15 residues. The CDR3 reads CASSQQGILNTEAFF. The DNA of the CDR3 is TGTGCCAGCAGCCAACAGGGGATTCTTAACACTGAAGCTTTCTTT.